Shown below are 28 T cell receptor beta chains from a single sample sequenced in a study of cytomegalovirus exposure and HLA in healthy donors. 60 Vbeta and 13 Jbeta primers were used in PCR. Using immunoSEQ multiplex PCR, the repertoire was profiled, and TCRdb retains in-frame clones only, with some absent. The sample includes approximately 220,000 clones, roughly 85% of them seen just once. Specimen: PBMCs. These receptors came from a man younger than 35 in good health and CMV-seronegative.

V usage is TRBV28 and J usage is TRBJ2-3, with D possibly matching TRBD2 (6 bases). Trimming shortened V by 6 bases and J by 2 bases, and 18 bases separated the two germline ends. CDR1 and CDR2 from the germline V gene are MDHEN and SYDVKM. CDR3 length equals 16 residues. The CDR3 loop reads CASSYSLAINTDTQYF. The CDR3 DNA reads as TGTGCCAGCAGCTACTCTCTAGCGATAAACACAGATACGCAGTATTTT.

This CDR3 reads CASSQGRELYDEQYF. The CDR3 coding sequence is TGTGCCAGCAGCCAGGGAAGGGAACTCTACGACGAGCAGTACTTC. The chain joins TRBV7-6 to TRBJ2-7; D is possibly TRBD1 (5 bases). V gave up 5 bases and J gave up 5 bases, with 19 bases separating them. CDR3 size: 15 residues. Germline lookup yields CDR1 SGHVS and CDR2 FNYEAQ. Complete variable domain (other parts from reference TRBV7-6 and TRBJ2-7): GAGVSQSPRYKVTKRGQDVALRCDPISGHVSLYWYRQALGQGPEFLTYFNYEAQQDKSGLPNDRFSAERPEGSISTLTIQRTEQRDSAMYRCASSQGRELYDEQYFGPGTRLTVT.

This chain connects TRBV5-6 to TRBJ1-4; perhaps TRBD1 as D (6 bases). CDR1 and CDR2 (germline): SGHDT, YYEEEE. The CDR3 spans 14 residues. V lost 3 bases and J lost 7, with 13 bases in between. The CDR3 loop reads CASSSAGVFEKLFF. The CDR3 DNA follows: TGTGCCAGCAGCTCCGCAGGGGTTTTTGAAAAACTGTTTTTT.

In this sample, this clone turned up a few times. The rearrangement uses TRBV7-8 and TRBJ2-2; 7 bases fit TRBD1. The germline CDR1 and CDR2 sequences are SGHVS and FQNEAQ. The CDR3 contains 13 residues. J gave up 5 bases and V 6 bases, and 3 bases lay outside the gene matches. The CDR3 reads CASRQTGTGELFF. The DNA for the CDR3 is TGTGCCAGCAGACAGACAGGGACCGGGGAGCTGTTTTTT. The variable domain in full, completed from reference TRBV7-8 and TRBJ2-2, reads GAGVSQSPRYKVAKRGQDVALRCDPISGHVSLFWYQQALGQGPEFLTYFQNEAQLDKSGLPSDRFFAERPEGSVSTLKIQRTQQEDSAVYLCASRQTGTGELFFGEGSRLTVL.

The rearrangement joins TRBV4-1 to TRBJ1-1, with D maybe TRBD1 (5 bases). CDR1 MGHRA and CDR2 YSYEKL come from the germline V gene. V was pared by 1 base and J by 4 bases, with 10 bases between. The CDR3 consists of 14 residues. CDR3 sequence (DNA): TGCGCCAGCAGCCAAGGGGGGGTGGGCACTGAAGCTTTCTTT. It is translated as CASSQGGVGTEAFF.

The sample holds one count of this clone. The CDR3 is CSVESAGYNEQFF. CDR3 in DNA: TGCAGCGTTGAAAGTGCCGGGTACAATGAGCAGTTCTTC. This chain uses TRBV29-1 with TRBJ2-1; D remains unclear. Germline V gives CDR1 SQVTM, CDR2 ANQGSEA. The V gene lost 2 bases and the J gene lost 4 bases, with 9 bases spanning the gap. The CDR3 runs 13 residues.

The chain employs TRBV10-3 and TRBJ2-3; 8 nucleotides agree with TRBD2. Trimming removed 6 bases from V and 4 bases from J; junction bases left unmatched: 6. CDR1 and CDR2 from the germline V gene are ENHRY and SYGVKD. The CDR3 contains 14 residues. CDR3 region: CAISSGGSADTQYF. Here the CDR3 DNA reads TGTGCCATCAGCTCGGGGGGGTCGGCAGATACGCAGTATTTT.

This rearrangement joins TRBV19 to TRBJ2-7; tentative D call: TRBD1 (6 bases). In germline, CDR1 is LNHDA, CDR2 SQIVND (reference sequence). The CDR3 totals 14 residues. Trimming pared 4 bases from V and 2 bases from J, leaving 12 bases between. The CDR3 bases are TGTGCCAGTAGTAACAACAGGGAAACCTACGAGCAGTACTTC. It encodes CASSNNRETYEQYF.

The V and J genes are TRBV6-5 and TRBJ1-6; D uncertain. V was shortened by 4 bases and J by 5 bases, with 15 bases between the two germline ends. CDR1 and CDR2 from the germline V gene are MNHEY and SVGAGI. The CDR3 sequence is 16 residues long. The CDR3 loop is CASSSNPGVDNSPLHF. CDR3 sequence (DNA): TGTGCCAGCAGTTCCAACCCCGGGGTAGATAATTCACCCCTCCACTTT.

CDR3 DNA: TGTGCCAGCACCGCCGGTCTCGGGGGTGGCTACACCTTC. This sequence encodes CASTAGLGGGYTF. The V call is TRBV28, the J call TRBJ1-2, with a weak D call TRBD1 (5 bases). The CDR3 is 13 amino acids. The V and J ends lost 7 bases and 7 bases respectively, with 16 bases between them. Per germline, CDR1 MDHEN and CDR2 SYDVKM.

V is TRBV6-1 and J is TRBJ2-7; TRBD2 matches at 10 bases. The CDR3 is 16 amino acids. Germline-derived CDR1 and CDR2 are MNHNS and SASEGT. J lost 5 bases, V lost 3 bases, and 10 bases had no gene match. In nucleotides, the CDR3 is TGTGCCAGCAGTGATGCTGGACTAGCGGTTTCCCACGAGCAGTACTTC. Its protein product is CASSDAGLAVSHEQYF.

The chain combines TRBV30 with TRBJ1-2; D not certain. The CDR3 loop spans 14 amino acids. The germline CDR1 and CDR2 sequences are GTSNPN and SVGIG (reference sequence). Trimming took off 3 bases at V and 8 bases at J, with 19 bases between the two ends. The CDR3 loop is CAWSRFREVGGYTF. In nucleotides, the CDR3 is TGTGCCTGGAGCCGATTCCGAGAGGTCGGGGGCTACACCTTC.

This chain links TRBV6-1 with TRBJ2-1; 10 positions agree with TRBD2. The germline CDR1 and CDR2 sequences are MNHNS and SASEGT. Trimming took 8 bases from V and 6 from J; bases not matched to a gene: 10. The CDR3 totals 15 residues. The CDR3: CASDRAGGPGNEQFF. As DNA, the CDR3 is TGTGCCAGCGATAGAGCGGGGGGGCCTGGCAATGAGCAGTTCTTC.

The genes are TRBV13 and TRBJ1-3; 7 positions match TRBD1. V lost 3 bases and J lost 6; bases outside the gene matches: 5. CDR3 length: 14 amino acids. In germline, CDR1 is PRHDT, CDR2 FYEKMQ (reference sequence). CDR3 sequence (DNA): TGTGCCAGCAGCTTTGCCCAGGGGGTAAACACCATATATTTT. Translating it yields CASSFAQGVNTIYF. Combining the CDR3 with reference TRBV13 and TRBJ1-3 gives the whole variable domain AAGVIQSPRHLIKEKRETATLKCYPIPRHDTVYWYQQGPGQDPQFLISFYEKMQSDKGSIPDRFSAQQFSDYHSELNMSSLELGDSALYFCASSFAQGVNTIYFGEGSWLTVV.

The V gene is TRBV7-9, the J gene TRBJ1-1; D not certain. The CDR3 loop spans 15 amino acids. Trimming stripped 0 bases from V and 3 bases from J, with 11 bases between. The V gene's germline CDR1 is SEHNR and CDR2 FQNEAQ (reference sequence). In DNA, the CDR3 is TGTGCCAGCAGCTTAGCGGACTCTAGGGACACTGAAGCTTTCTTT. This sequence encodes CASSLADSRDTEAFF. Variable domain in full (rest from reference TRBV7-9 and TRBJ1-1): DTGVSQNPRHKITKRGQNVTFRCDPISEHNRLYWYRQTLGQGPEFLTYFQNEAQLEKSRLLSDRFSAERPKGSFSTLEIQRTEQGDSAMYLCASSLADSRDTEAFFGQGTRLTVV.

The chain combines TRBV19 with TRBJ1-5, with D perhaps matching TRBD1 (5 bases). The ends were cut back, 7 bases at V and 5 bases at J, with 15 bases in the middle. The CDR3 spans 14 residues. Germline V CDR1 and CDR2: LNHDA, SQIVND (reference sequence). The CDR3 DNA reads TGTGCCAGTACCAGGGTCCCGGTAGATCAGCCCCAGCATTTT. It specifies CASTRVPVDQPQHF. Using reference TRBV19 and TRBJ1-5 for the parts outside the CDR3, the full variable domain is DGGITQSPKYLFRKEGQNVTLSCEQNLNHDAMYWYRQDPGQGLRLIYYSQIVNDFQKGDIAEGYSVSREKKESFPLTVTSAQKNPTAFYLCASTRVPVDQPQHFGDGTRLSIL.

This sequence joins TRBV7-9 and TRBJ1-1, with D maybe TRBD1 (6 bases). CDR1 SEHNR and CDR2 FQNEAQ come from the germline V gene (reference sequence). V lost 0 bases to trimming and J lost 3 bases, with 17 bases between them. The CDR3 contains 17 residues. The CDR3 protein is CASSLARTADWDTEAFF. The CDR3 region has the DNA TGTGCCAGCAGCTTAGCCAGGACAGCGGATTGGGACACTGAAGCTTTCTTT.

The genes are TRBV30 and TRBJ1-2; the D gene is possibly TRBD1 (5 bases). This CDR3 has 13 residues. The germline V gene has CDR1 GTSNPN and CDR2 SVGIG (reference sequence). V lost 3 bases to trimming and J lost 4 bases, with 12 bases between them. CDR3 nucleotides: TGTGCCTGGAGGAGGCAGGGCGGCTATGGCTACACCTTC. Translating gives CAWRRQGGYGYTF.

Only one count was recorded for this clone. V usage is TRBV7-3 and J usage is TRBJ2-7, with 9 nucleotides matching TRBD2. Germline CDR1 reads SGHTA; CDR2 reads FQGTGA. Unmatched junction bases numbered 7, after V lost 3 bases and J lost 4 bases. The CDR3 runs to 15 residues. The CDR3 nucleotides read TGTGCCAGCAGCTTCGGGGCGGGGGGGCCTTACGAGCAGTACTTC. As protein: CASSFGAGGPYEQYF.

This rearrangement joins TRBV7-9 to TRBJ2-2, with 7 nucleotides matching TRBD2. CDR1 is SEHNR, CDR2 FQNEAQ, per germline (reference sequence). This CDR3 region has 16 residues. The junction had 6 bases not matched to a gene; V was cut back by 4 bases and J by 1 base. The CDR3 DNA reads as TGTGCCAGCAGCTCCAGCGGGACGGTGAACACCGGGGAGCTGTTTTTT. Translation: CASSSSGTVNTGELFF.

As concerns this clone: This CDR3 is also generated by other DNA sequences in the sample. This rearrangement joins TRBV5-1 to TRBJ2-5; TRBD2 is a possible D gene (5 bases). Trimming removed 0 bases at V and 5 bases at J, with 11 bases between. Germline lookup yields CDR1 SGHRS and CDR2 YFSETQ. The length of the CDR3 is 14 residues. DNA of the CDR3: TGCGCCAGCAGCTTGGCTGCGGGTAGGGAGACCCAGTACTTC. Translating gives CASSLAAGRETQYF.

V usage is TRBV5-4 and J usage is TRBJ2-7, with 10 bases matching TRBD2. V lost 4 bases to trimming and J lost 6 bases; unmatched junction nucleotides: 4. The CDR3 has 13 residues. Germline V gives CDR1 SGHNT, CDR2 YYREEE (reference sequence). The CDR3, as DNA: TGTGCCAGCAGCCCTACTAGCGGGGTCGAGCAGTACTTC. This translates into CASSPTSGVEQYF. The complete variable domain, with remaining parts taken from reference TRBV5-4 and TRBJ2-7, reads ETGVTQSPTHLIKTRGQQVTLRCSSQSGHNTVSWYQQALGQGPQFIFQYYREEENGRGNFPPRFSGLQFPNYSSELNVNALELDDSALYLCASSPTSGVEQYFGPGTRLTVT.

J is TRBJ2-7 and V is TRBV13, with 7 bases identical to TRBD1. The CDR3 runs 14 residues. The germline gives CDR1 PRHDT, CDR2 FYEKMQ (reference sequence). With V trimmed by 5 bases and J by 3 bases, 7 bases remained unmatched. This chain's CDR3 is CASSPRDRNYEQYF. Written as DNA, the CDR3 is TGTGCCAGCAGCCCCCGGGACAGAAACTACGAGCAGTACTTC. The whole variable domain, remainder taken from reference TRBV13 and TRBJ2-7, is AAGVIQSPRHLIKEKRETATLKCYPIPRHDTVYWYQQGPGQDPQFLISFYEKMQSDKGSIPDRFSAQQFSDYHSELNMSSLELGDSALYFCASSPRDRNYEQYFGPGTRLTVT.

In its sample, this clone was seen once. In DNA, the CDR3 is TGTGCCAGCAGCGATGGGACTAGTTCAGCCAATGAGCAGTTCTTC. Translating it yields CASSDGTSSANEQFF. The chain recombines TRBV11-2 with TRBJ2-1; 8 bases line up with TRBD2. CDR3 length: 15 amino acids. The germline V gene encodes CDR1 SGHAT and CDR2 FQNNGV. V lost 5 bases and J lost 6; bases outside the gene matches: 9.

This chain links TRBV29-1 with TRBJ2-7; 8 bases map to TRBD2. The ends lost 0 bases at V and 4 bases at J; junction bases unmatched: 11. This CDR3 region has 16 residues. Germline assignment: CDR1 SQVTM and CDR2 ANQGSEA. This CDR3 reads CSVEDSRHGLAYEQYF. CDR3 nucleotide sequence: TGCAGCGTTGAAGATAGCCGTCACGGACTAGCATACGAGCAGTACTTC.

The chain links TRBV30 to TRBJ1-1, with a tentative D call TRBD1 (6 bases). Looked up from germline, CDR1 is GTSNPN and CDR2 is SVGIG (reference sequence). CDR3 length equals 16 residues. V was shortened by 4 bases and J by 7 bases, with 25 bases between the two germline ends. DNA for the CDR3: TGTGCCTGGACCCTTTGGGATGGGGGGGGCCCGGGTGAAGCTTTCTTT. This gives the protein CAWTLWDGGGPGEAFF.

J is TRBJ1-1 and V is TRBV2; the match to TRBD1 covers 7 bases. V dropped 6 bases and J dropped 4; count of bases not matched to a gene: 5. In germline, CDR1 is SNHLY, CDR2 FYNNEI. CDR3 length: 13 amino acids. As DNA, the CDR3 is TGTGCCAGCAGAGGTGACAGGGCCACTGAAGCTTTCTTT. It yields the protein CASRGDRATEAFF.

The gene calls are TRBV7-6 and TRBJ2-3; 10 positions match TRBD2. V trimming: 5 bases; J trimming: 2 bases; junction bases outside the gene matches: 7. CDR1 and CDR2 from the germline V gene are SGHVS and FNYEAQ. The CDR3 has 16 residues. CDR3 sequence: CASSPRTSGVTDTQYF. In DNA form, the CDR3 reads TGTGCCAGCAGCCCTCGGACTAGCGGCGTCACAGATACGCAGTATTTT. The full variable domain, rest sourced from reference TRBV7-6 and TRBJ2-3, is GAGVSQSPRYKVTKRGQDVALRCDPISGHVSLYWYRQALGQGPEFLTYFNYEAQQDKSGLPNDRFSAERPEGSISTLTIQRTEQRDSAMYRCASSPRTSGVTDTQYFGPGTRLTVL.